These 16 T cell receptor beta chains were all obtained from the same sample, sequenced in a study of CXCR3-negative and CXCR3-positive naive CD8 T cells. These receptors have no identified antigens. The study made its TRB cDNA libraries by 5' RACE, adding UMI labels. TCRdb re-called the 5' RACE reads; every CDR3 protein appears as one record, without DNA. The repertoire table contains about 150,000 distinct CDR3 sequences. Study observations and caveats: Greater hydrophobicity was found in TRB CDR3s of CXCR3-positive naive cells than of CXCR3-negative naive cells.

Material for sequencing was naive CXCR3+ CD8+ T cells from blood. Subset in this sample: CD45RO-CCR7+CD27+CD95- naive CD8+ T cells expressing CXCR3 (TNR3+). The receptors derive from a human donor in good health. Some clones in this sample may be carry-over from other donors' samples.

This chain uses TRBV6-6 with TRBJ2-1; TCRdb proposes TRBD1, but this gene call is untestable without DNA. CDR1 is MNHNY, CDR2 SVGAGI, per germline (reference sequence). The CDR3 runs to 16 residues. The CDR3: CASSPPAGNTYNEQFF.

This CDR3 is CASSLISWTGYNEQFF. V is TRBV7-2 and J is TRBJ2-1; the TCRdb D gene call, TRBD1, has no DNA to confirm it. Germline CDR1 reads SGHTA; CDR2 reads FQGNSA. The CDR3 contains 16 residues. The full variable domain, in which reference TRBV7-2 and TRBJ2-1 provide the parts outside the CDR3, is GAGVSQSPSNKVTEKGKDVELRCDPISGHTALYWYRQSLGQGLEFLIYFQGNSAPDKSGLPSDRFSAERTGGSVSTLTIQRTQQEDSAVYLCASSLISWTGYNEQFFGPGTRLTVL.

The V gene is TRBV6-2 or TRBV6-3, the J gene TRBJ2-1; lacking DNA, the TRBD2 call made by TCRdb goes unchecked. Germline CDR1 MNHEY, CDR2 SVGEGT. CDR3 length equals 15 residues. The CDR3 loop is CASSFGTNSYNEQFF.

This chain connects TRBV7-8 to TRBJ2-1; TCRdb names TRBD1, which stays unverified in the absence of DNA. The CDR3 contains 14 residues. CDR1 and CDR2 (germline): SGHVS, FQNEAQ. This chain's CDR3 is CASSSRQGVDEQFF.

V gene TRBV5-6 combines with J gene TRBJ2-7; TCRdb designates TRBD1, a call that cannot be tested without DNA. This CDR3 has 12 amino acids. Germline V gives CDR1 SGHDT, CDR2 YYEEEE. The CDR3 here is CASSWSPGEQYF. The entire variable domain, with the rest obtained from reference TRBV5-6 and TRBJ2-7, is as follows: DAGVTQSPTHLIKTRGQQVTLRCSPKSGHDTVSWYQQALGQGPQFIFQYYEEEERQRGNFPDRFSGHQFPNYSSELNVNALLLGDSALYLCASSWSPGEQYFGPGTRLTVT.

The chain is built from TRBV7-9 and TRBJ1-1; TCRdb gives TRBD1 as the D gene, but with no DNA this cannot be confirmed. The V gene's germline CDR1 is SEHNR and CDR2 FQNEAQ (reference sequence). The CDR3 covers 15 residues. The CDR3 spells CSSSLAMGRATEAFF.

The gene calls are TRBV29-1 and TRBJ2-7; the TCRdb D gene call, TRBD1, has no DNA to confirm it. The CDR3 spans 14 residues. The germline V gene has CDR1 SQVTM and CDR2 ANQGSEA. CDR3 region: CSVLLDRHSYEQYF.

This rearrangement joins TRBV12-3 or TRBV12-4 to TRBJ1-1. This CDR3 is built from 14 residues. This chain's CDR3 is CASSFPAENTEAFF.

The chain combines TRBV12-3 or TRBV12-4 with TRBJ2-1; TCRdb's D call, TRBD2, is unchecked because there is no DNA. The CDR3 length is 16 residues. CDR3 loop: CASSFPSGRGEDEQFF.

The genes are TRBV28 and TRBJ2-1; TCRdb indicates TRBD1, and absent DNA this call remains unverified. CDR3 length: 14 amino acids. CDR1 is MDHEN, CDR2 SYDVKM, per germline. CDR3 sequence reads: CASSPWGVYNEQFF.

V gene TRBV10-3 combines with J gene TRBJ2-2; TCRdb indicates TRBD2, and absent DNA this call remains unverified. Germline values: CDR1 ENHRY, CDR2 SYGVKD. This CDR3 has 16 residues. The CDR3 reads CAISDPSGTRTGELFF.

The chain has TRBV19 and TRBJ1-6; as DNA is missing, the TRBD1 call by TCRdb cannot be tested. Germline CDR1 reads LNHDA; CDR2 reads SQIVND (reference sequence). The CDR3 is 12 amino acids. The CDR3: CAAGQGISPLHF.

The chain uses TRBV7-8 and TRBJ2-7; TCRdb's D call, TRBD2, is unchecked because there is no DNA. The CDR3 is 14 amino acids. Germline lookup yields CDR1 SGHVS and CDR2 FQNEAQ. This chain's CDR3 is CASSTRLNSYEQYF.

The chain has TRBV20-1 and TRBJ2-7; the D gene TCRdb calls, TRBD1, cannot be checked with no DNA. Germline V gene data show CDR1 as DFQATT and CDR2 as SNEGSKA (reference sequence). This CDR3 contains 15 residues. CDR3 residues: CSAHWGTANSYEQYF.

The rearrangement links TRBV5-1 to TRBJ2-7; TCRdb selects TRBD1, and the lack of DNA leaves this call unchecked. The CDR3 loop spans 13 amino acids. Germline CDR1 is SGHRS and CDR2 is YFSETQ. The CDR3: CASSATTGAEQYF.

V and J are TRBV10-3 and TRBJ2-5; TCRdb's D call of TRBD2 is untestable without DNA. This CDR3 is built from 15 residues. Germline V CDR1 and CDR2: ENHRY, SYGVKD. The CDR3 spells CAISDPLAGGETQYF.